Detailed here is one T cell receptor beta chain. This entry comes from a study of beta chain features in type 1 diabetes. Study at large: Sorted cells examined across all samples numbered around 99,000,000.

Trimming shortened V by 2 bases and J by 6 bases, and 8 bases separated the two germline ends. The CDR3 totals 11 residues. Per germline, CDR1 GTSNPN and CDR2 SVGIG (reference sequence). Every bit of the isolated RNA underwent reverse transcription, so sequencing read expressed TCRB transcripts. Assay used: immunoSEQ multiplex PCR; TCRdb lists only in-frame clones, some missing. The sample has around 400,000 clones, roughly 16% seen once. The TCR comes from a young woman in good health. The sequencing input was naive CD4+ T cells from blood. The rearrangement joins TRBV30 to TRBJ2-7, with no clear D. CDR3 nucleotide sequence: TGTGCCTGGAGTTCCCTTCGCGAGCAGTACTTC. This encodes CAWSSLREQYF.